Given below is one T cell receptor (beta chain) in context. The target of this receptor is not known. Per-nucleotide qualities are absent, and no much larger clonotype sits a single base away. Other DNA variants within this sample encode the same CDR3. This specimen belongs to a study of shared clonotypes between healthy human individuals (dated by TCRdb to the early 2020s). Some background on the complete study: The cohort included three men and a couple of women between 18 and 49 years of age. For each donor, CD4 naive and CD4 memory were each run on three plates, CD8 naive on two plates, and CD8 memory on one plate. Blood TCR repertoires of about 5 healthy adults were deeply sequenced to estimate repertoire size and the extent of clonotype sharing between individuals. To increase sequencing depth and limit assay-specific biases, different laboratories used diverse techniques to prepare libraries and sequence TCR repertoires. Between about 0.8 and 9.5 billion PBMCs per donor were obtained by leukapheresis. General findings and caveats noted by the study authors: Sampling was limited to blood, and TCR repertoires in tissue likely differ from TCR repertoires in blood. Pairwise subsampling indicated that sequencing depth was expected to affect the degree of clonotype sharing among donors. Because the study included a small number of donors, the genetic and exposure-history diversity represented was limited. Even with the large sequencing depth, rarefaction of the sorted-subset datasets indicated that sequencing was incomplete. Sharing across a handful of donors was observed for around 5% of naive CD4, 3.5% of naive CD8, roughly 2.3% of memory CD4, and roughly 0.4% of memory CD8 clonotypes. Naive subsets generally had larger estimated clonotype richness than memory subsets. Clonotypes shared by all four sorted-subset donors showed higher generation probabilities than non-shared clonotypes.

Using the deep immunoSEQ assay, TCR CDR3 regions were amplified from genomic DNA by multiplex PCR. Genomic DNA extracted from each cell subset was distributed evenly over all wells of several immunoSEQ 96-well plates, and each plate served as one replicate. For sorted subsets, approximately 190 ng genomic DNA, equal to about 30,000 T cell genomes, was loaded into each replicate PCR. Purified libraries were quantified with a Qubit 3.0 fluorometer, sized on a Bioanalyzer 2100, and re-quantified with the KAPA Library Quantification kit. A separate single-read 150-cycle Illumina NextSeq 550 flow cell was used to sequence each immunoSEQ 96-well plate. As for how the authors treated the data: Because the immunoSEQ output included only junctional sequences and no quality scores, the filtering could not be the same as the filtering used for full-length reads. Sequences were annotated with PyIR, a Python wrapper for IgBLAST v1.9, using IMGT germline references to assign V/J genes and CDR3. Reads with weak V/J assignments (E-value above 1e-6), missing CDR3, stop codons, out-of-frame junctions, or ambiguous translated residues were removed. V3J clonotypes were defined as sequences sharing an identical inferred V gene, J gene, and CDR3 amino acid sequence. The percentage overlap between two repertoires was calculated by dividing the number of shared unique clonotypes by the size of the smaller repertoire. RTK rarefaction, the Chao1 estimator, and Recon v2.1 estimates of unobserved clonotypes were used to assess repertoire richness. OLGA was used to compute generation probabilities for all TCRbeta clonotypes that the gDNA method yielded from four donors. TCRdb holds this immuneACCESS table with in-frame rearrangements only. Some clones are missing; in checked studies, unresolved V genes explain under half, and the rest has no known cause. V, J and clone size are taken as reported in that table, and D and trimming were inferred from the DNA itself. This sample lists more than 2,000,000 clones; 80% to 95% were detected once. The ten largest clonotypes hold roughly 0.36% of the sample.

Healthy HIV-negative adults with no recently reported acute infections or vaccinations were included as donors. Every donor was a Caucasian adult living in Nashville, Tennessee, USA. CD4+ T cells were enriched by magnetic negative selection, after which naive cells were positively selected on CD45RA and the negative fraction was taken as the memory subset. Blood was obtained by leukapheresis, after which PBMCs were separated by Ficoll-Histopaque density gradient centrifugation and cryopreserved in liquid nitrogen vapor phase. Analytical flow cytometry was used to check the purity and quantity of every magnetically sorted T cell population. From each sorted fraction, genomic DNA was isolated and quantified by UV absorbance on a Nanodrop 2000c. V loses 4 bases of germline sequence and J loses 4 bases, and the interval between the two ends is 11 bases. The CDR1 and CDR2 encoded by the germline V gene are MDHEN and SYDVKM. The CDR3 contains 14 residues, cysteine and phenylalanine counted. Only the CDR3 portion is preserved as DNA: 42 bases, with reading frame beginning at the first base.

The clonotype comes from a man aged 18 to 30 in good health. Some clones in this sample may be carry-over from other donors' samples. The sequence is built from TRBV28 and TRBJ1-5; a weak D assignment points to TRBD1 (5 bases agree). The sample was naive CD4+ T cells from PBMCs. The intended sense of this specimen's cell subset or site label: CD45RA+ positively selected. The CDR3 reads CASSSGTVNQPQHF. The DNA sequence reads TGTGCCAGCAGTTCCGGGACGGTAAATCAGCCCCAGCATTTT.